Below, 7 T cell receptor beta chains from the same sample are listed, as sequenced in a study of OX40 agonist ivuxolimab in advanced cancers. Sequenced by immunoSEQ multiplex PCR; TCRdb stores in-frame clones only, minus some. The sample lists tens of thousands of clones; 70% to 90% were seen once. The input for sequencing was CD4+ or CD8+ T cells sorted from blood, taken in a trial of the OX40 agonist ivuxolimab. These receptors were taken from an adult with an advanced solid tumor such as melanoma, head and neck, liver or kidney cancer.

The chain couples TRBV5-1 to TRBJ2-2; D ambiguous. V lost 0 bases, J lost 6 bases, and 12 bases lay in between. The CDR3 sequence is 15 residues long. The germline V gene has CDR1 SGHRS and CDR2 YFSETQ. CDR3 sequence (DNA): TGCGCCAGCAGCTTGGACAGCCCATCGGCCGGGGAGCTGTTTTTT. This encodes CASSLDSPSAGELFF.

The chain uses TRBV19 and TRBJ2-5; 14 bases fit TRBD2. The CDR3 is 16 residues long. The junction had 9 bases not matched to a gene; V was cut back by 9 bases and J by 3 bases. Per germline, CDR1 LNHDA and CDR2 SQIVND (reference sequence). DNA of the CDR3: TGTGCCAGCGGGACTAGCGGGAGCGTAAGGGAAGAGACCCAGTACTTC. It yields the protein CASGTSGSVREETQYF.

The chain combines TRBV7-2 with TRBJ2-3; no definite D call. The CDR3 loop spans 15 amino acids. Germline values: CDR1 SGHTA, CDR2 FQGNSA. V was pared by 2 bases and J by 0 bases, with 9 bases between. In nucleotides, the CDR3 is TGTGCCAGCAGCTTACAATCTCCCAGCACAGATACGCAGTATTTT. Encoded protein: CASSLQSPSTDTQYF. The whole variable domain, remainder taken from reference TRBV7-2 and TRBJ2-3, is GAGVSQSPSNKVTEKGKDVELRCDPISGHTALYWYRQSLGQGLEFLIYFQGNSAPDKSGLPSDRFSAERTGGSVSTLTIQRTQQEDSAVYLCASSLQSPSTDTQYFGPGTRLTVL.

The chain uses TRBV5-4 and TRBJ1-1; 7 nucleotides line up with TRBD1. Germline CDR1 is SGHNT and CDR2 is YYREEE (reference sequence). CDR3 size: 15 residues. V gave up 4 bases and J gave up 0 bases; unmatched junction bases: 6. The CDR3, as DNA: TGTGCCAGCAGCCCTCTAACAGGGGTGAACACTGAAGCTTTCTTT. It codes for CASSPLTGVNTEAFF.

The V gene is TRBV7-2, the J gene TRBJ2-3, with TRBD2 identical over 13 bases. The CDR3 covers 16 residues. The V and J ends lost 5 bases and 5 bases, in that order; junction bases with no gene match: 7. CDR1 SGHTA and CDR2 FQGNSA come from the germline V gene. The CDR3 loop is CASSPRTSGRGDTQYF. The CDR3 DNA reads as TGTGCCAGCAGCCCTAGGACTAGCGGGAGAGGAGATACGCAGTATTTT.

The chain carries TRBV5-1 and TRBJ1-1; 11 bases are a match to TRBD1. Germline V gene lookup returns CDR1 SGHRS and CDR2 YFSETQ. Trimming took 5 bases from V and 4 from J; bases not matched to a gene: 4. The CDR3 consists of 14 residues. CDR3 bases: TGCGCCAGCAGATCCGGACAGGGGGCCACTGAAGCTTTCTTT. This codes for CASRSGQGATEAFF.

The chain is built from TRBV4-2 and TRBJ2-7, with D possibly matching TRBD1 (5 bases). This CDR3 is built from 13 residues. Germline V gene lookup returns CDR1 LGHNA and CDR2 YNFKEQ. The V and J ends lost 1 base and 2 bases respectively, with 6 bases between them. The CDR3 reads CASSQVQAYEQYF. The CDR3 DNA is TGTGCCAGCAGCCAAGTACAGGCCTACGAGCAGTACTTC.